This TCR beta chain was profiled in a study of T-cell memory formation after mild COVID-19. Overall study findings and caveats: Some clones that responded turned up in pre-infection memory, which suggests that cross-reactive memory joined in. Mostly located in CM and EM were contracting CD4+ clones, with contracting CD8+ clones located in EMRA.

TCR alpha and TCR beta cDNA libraries carrying sample barcodes and UMIs were produced by 5'RACE using constant-segment primers. One entry per CDR3 protein, called by TCRdb with MiXCR from the 5' RACE reads. This repertoire shows more than 250,000 distinct CDR3 sequences, more than 15% found once; its top ten account for roughly 23%. The germline V gene has CDR1 SGHRS and CDR2 YFSETQ. The CDR3 is 14 amino acids. Trimming took off 4 bases at V and 4 bases at J, with 14 bases between the two ends. To note about this clonotype: Its specificity is not known.

Sequenced material: PBMCs or a T cell subset sorted from them (not recorded which). The TCR originated in a man aged 18 to 29 who had mild COVID-19 (a few samples of this study predate the infection). Cell type and time point are not known. The chain joins TRBV5-1 to TRBJ2-5; no firm D call. In nucleotides, the CDR3 is TGCGCCAGCAGCAGGAAACCCTTGGGAGAGACCCAGTACTTC. This translates into CASSRKPLGETQYF.